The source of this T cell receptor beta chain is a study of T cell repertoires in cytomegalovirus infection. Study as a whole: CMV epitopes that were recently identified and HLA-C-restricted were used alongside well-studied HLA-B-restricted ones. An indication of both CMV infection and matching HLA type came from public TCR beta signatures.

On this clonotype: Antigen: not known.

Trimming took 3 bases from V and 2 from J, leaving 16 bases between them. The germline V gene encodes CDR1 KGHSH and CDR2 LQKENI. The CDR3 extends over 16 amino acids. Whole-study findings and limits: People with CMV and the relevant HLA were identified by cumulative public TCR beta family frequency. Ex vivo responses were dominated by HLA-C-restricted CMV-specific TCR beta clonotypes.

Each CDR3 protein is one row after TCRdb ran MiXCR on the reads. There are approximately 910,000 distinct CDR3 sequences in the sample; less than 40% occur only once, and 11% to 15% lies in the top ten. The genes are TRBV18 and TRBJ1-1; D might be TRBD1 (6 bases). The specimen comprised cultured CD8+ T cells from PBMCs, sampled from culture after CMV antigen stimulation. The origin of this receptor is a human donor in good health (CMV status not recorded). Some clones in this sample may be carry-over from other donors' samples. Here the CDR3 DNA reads TGTGCCAGCTCACCGGGGTGGGGGGGCGCAAACACTGAAGCTTTCTTT. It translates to CASSPGWGGANTEAFF.